Following are 25 T cell receptor beta chains from one sample sequenced in a study of CD8+CD57+ T cells in acquired aplastic anemia. According to the study, genomic DNA was the template for TCR beta VDJ and CDR3 profiling. TCRdb itself ran the reads through MiXCR, one entry per CDR3 protein. The table includes about 68,000 distinct CDR3 sequences, approximately 54% detected once. Material for sequencing was sorted CD4+, CD8+, or CD8+CD57+ T cells (not recorded which) from PBMCs. All receptors derive from a human donor in good health, serving as a control.

This clonotype was detected ten times or more. The rearrangement joins TRBV6-5 to TRBJ1-4; D might be TRBD1 (6 bases). CDR1 and CDR2 (germline): MNHEY, SVGAGI. V was cut by 0 bases and J by 8 bases, with 10 bases left in between. This CDR3 is built from 14 residues. The CDR3 protein is CASSYSGRGEKLFF. CDR3 nucleotide sequence: TGTGCCAGCAGTTACTCCGGGAGGGGGGAAAAACTGTTTTTT.

Remarks on this clonotype: Being one base from a much bigger clone, this may be a read error. The chain employs TRBV6-2 or TRBV6-3 and TRBJ2-7; D not resolved. The CDR3 is 14 residues long. Trimming left V 4 bases short and J 5 bases short, with 15 bases between. The germline CDR1 and CDR2 sequences are MNHEY and SVGEGT. The CDR3 sequence is CASSLEFPDHEQYF. CDR3 nucleotides: TGTGCCAGCAGTTTAGAGTTTCCAGACCACGAGCAGTACTTC.

This clonotype has at least ten counts. The chain couples TRBV27 to TRBJ1-3; no clear D. CDR1 is MNHEY, CDR2 SMNVEV, per germline (reference sequence). V was cut by 8 bases and J by 0 bases, with 8 bases left in between. This CDR3 has 13 residues. CDR3 loop: CASREISGNTIYF. CDR3 nucleotide sequence: TGTGCCAGCCGGGAGATCTCTGGAAACACCATATATTTT.

This sequence joins TRBV2 and TRBJ2-7, with 7 bases that match TRBD2. V dropped 4 bases and J dropped 3; count of bases not matched to a gene: 6. Germline values: CDR1 SNHLY, CDR2 FYNNEI. The CDR3 has 14 residues. CDR3 DNA: TGTGCCAGCAGTGGATCCCCTAGCGGCTACGAGCAGTACTTC. Amino acid sequence: CASSGSPSGYEQYF. Filled out from reference TRBV2 and TRBJ2-7, the complete variable domain reads EPEVTQTPSHQVTQMGQEVILRCVPISNHLYFYWYRQILGQKVEFLVSFYNNEISEKSEIFDDQFSVERPDGSNFTLKIRSTKLEDSAMYFCASSGSPSGYEQYFGPGTRLTVT.

The chain couples TRBV2 to TRBJ2-4, with TRBD1 matching over 7 bases. The length of the CDR3 is 14 residues. CDR1 and CDR2 (germline): SNHLY, FYNNEI. The J segment lost 7 bases and the V segment lost 4 bases, leaving 7 bases of the junction unmatched. The CDR3 nucleotides read TGTGCCAGCAGTGTACAGGGGTACTTGAACATTCAGTACTTC. Residues: CASSVQGYLNIQYF. Full variable domain (outside the CDR3, taken from reference TRBV2 and TRBJ2-4): EPEVTQTPSHQVTQMGQEVILRCVPISNHLYFYWYRQILGQKVEFLVSFYNNEISEKSEIFDDQFSVERPDGSNFTLKIRSTKLEDSAMYFCASSVQGYLNIQYFGAGTRLSVL.

The chain has TRBV7-9 and TRBJ2-7; 7 nucleotides align to TRBD1. CDR3 length equals 13 residues. Germline loops: CDR1 SEHNR, CDR2 FQNEAQ (reference sequence). The ends lost 5 bases at V and 2 bases at J; junction bases unmatched: 3. The DNA of the CDR3 is TGTGCCAGCAGCCCAACAGGGGCCTACGAGCAGTACTTC. Encoded protein: CASSPTGAYEQYF.

About this clonotype: Compared with germline, one end of the junction differs, possibly owing to a read error. This chain connects TRBV11-1 to TRBJ1-3; D not certain. CDR1 is SGHAT, CDR2 FQDESV, per germline (reference sequence). The CDR3 extends over 16 amino acids. The CDR3 nucleotides read TGTGCCAGCAGCCCTTCGGGCGCTCCCTCTGGAAACACCATATACTTT. Translation: CASSPSGAPSGNTIYF.

Remarks on this clonotype: Mismatch with germline at one junction end may stem from a read error. The V gene is TRBV4-1, the J gene TRBJ2-7, with D tentatively TRBD2 (5 bases). This CDR3 is 15 amino acids long. Germline V gene sequence: CDR1 MGHRA, CDR2 YSYEKL. The CDR3 is CASSQGSEGFYEQYF. The CDR3, as DNA: TGCGCCAGCAGCCAAGGGAGTGAGGGTTTCTACGAGCAGTACTTT.

The J gene is TRBJ1-2, the V gene TRBV10-2, with TRBD1 matching over 7 bases. With V trimmed by 6 bases and J by 1 base, 8 bases remained unmatched. The CDR3 runs 15 residues. Germline CDR1 and CDR2: WSHSY and SAAADI. The CDR3 region is CASRSSGTDNYGYTF. Here the CDR3 DNA reads TGCGCCAGCAGATCCTCCGGGACAGATAACTATGGCTACACCTTC.

Notes on this clonotype: One end of the junction does not line up with germline, which may come from a read error. The V and J genes are TRBV20-1 and TRBJ2-1; D is perhaps TRBD1 (6 bases). CDR1 and CDR2 (germline): DFQATT, SNEGSKA (reference sequence). This CDR3 contains 15 residues. CDR3 in DNA: TGCAGTGCTGGAGAGTTTAGGGGACAATACAATGGGCAGTTCTTC. Translated: CSAGEFRGQYNGQFF.

This clonotype has ten or more counts. The CDR3 reads CASSDRGVYEQYF. The CDR3 DNA sequence: TGTGCCAGCAGTGACAGGGGGGTCTACGAGCAGTACTTC. This rearrangement joins TRBV25-1 to TRBJ2-7; possible D gene TRBD1, 7 bases. The CDR3 covers 13 residues. With 3 bases removed from V and 3 bases from J, the gap between germline ends came to 9 bases. Germline V lookup: CDR1 MGHDK, CDR2 SYGVNS.

Only a few counts were recorded for this clonotype. The CDR3 nucleotides are TGTGCCAGCAGCTTAGATCGCACCCGAAGAGGCGAGCAGTACTTC. Residues: CASSLDRTRRGEQYF. The chain joins TRBV11-3 to TRBJ2-7; D is undetermined. CDR1 SGHNT and CDR2 YENEEA come from the germline V gene. V lost 0 bases and J 6 bases, leaving 15 bases between the germline ends. The CDR3 has 15 amino acids.

The CDR3 sequence: CASSYDRGNEAFF. The CDR3 DNA reads TGTGCCAGCAGTTACGACAGGGGTAATGAAGCTTTCTTT. This sequence joins TRBV6-5 and TRBJ1-1; TRBD1 matches at 8 bases. The CDR3 is 13 amino acids. The V segment lost 2 bases and the J segment 7 bases; nucleotides outside the gene matches: 3. Looked up from germline, CDR1 is MNHEY and CDR2 is SVGAGI.

The chain has TRBV2 and TRBJ2-7, with D perhaps TRBD1 (5 bases). V lost 2 bases and J 12 bases, leaving 17 bases between the germline ends. CDR1 and CDR2 from the germline V gene are SNHLY and FYNNEI. The CDR3 has 13 residues. The CDR3 sequence: CASSERQLYERYF. CDR3 in DNA: TGTGCCAGCAGTGAACGACAGCTCTACGAGAGGTACTTC.

This clonotype was recorded at least ten times. J is TRBJ1-4 and V is TRBV7-6, with no clear D. CDR3 length: 15 residues. V gave up 6 bases and J gave up 3 bases, with 14 bases separating them. From germline, CDR1 is SGHVS and CDR2 FNYEAQ. The CDR3 nucleotides are TGTGCCAGCAGGTCAGTAGGGCCGGCTAATGAAAAACTGTTTTTT. Protein sequence: CASRSVGPANEKLFF.

There are many counts of this clonotype. This chain uses TRBV13 with TRBJ1-1, with 7 positions matching TRBD1. Germline values: CDR1 PRHDT, CDR2 FYEKMQ (reference sequence). Losses at the gene ends were 6 bases for V and 4 bases for J; bases not matched to a gene: 8. This CDR3 spans 14 amino acids. The CDR3 here is CASRHTGVGTEAFF. The CDR3 region has the DNA TGTGCCAGCAGGCATACAGGGGTCGGCACTGAAGCTTTCTTT.

This chain links TRBV20-1 with TRBJ2-1; D uncertain. V was cut by 3 bases and J by 3 bases, with 6 bases left in between. Per the germline V gene, CDR1 is DFQATT and CDR2 is SNEGSKA (reference sequence). CDR3 length: 12 residues. The CDR3: CSARADYNEQFF. CDR3 sequence (DNA): TGCAGTGCTAGGGCGGACTACAATGAGCAGTTCTTC.

This chain joins TRBV2 and TRBJ2-3; 7 bases align to TRBD1. CDR3 length: 14 amino acids. The V and J ends lost 5 bases and 2 bases, in that order; junction bases with no gene match: 4. Looked up from germline, CDR1 is SNHLY and CDR2 is FYNNEI. In DNA form, the CDR3 reads TGTGCCAGCAGTAGGGACAGTTACACAGATACGCAGTATTTT. Translated: CASSRDSYTDTQYF.

This sequence joins TRBV3-1 and TRBJ2-1; TRBD2 agrees at 13 bases. The germline V gene encodes CDR1 LGHDT and CDR2 YNNKEL (reference sequence). V lost 5 bases to trimming and J lost 4 bases; unmatched junction nucleotides: 5. CDR3 length: 16 residues. Here the CDR3 DNA reads TGTGCCAGCAGCGCTCCGGGACTAGCGGGGTACAATGAGCAGTTCTTC. It yields the protein CASSAPGLAGYNEQFF.

V and J are TRBV15 and TRBJ2-7; D is unclear. Trimming took off 3 bases at V and 6 bases at J, with 9 bases between the two ends. CDR1 and CDR2 from the germline V gene are LNHNV and YYDKDF (reference sequence). The CDR3 is 12 amino acids. The DNA for the CDR3 is TGTGCCACCAGCAGGGGAATTGGCGAGCAGTACTTC. It yields the protein CATSRGIGEQYF.

This clonotype appeared many times. The chain has TRBV5-4 and TRBJ1-1, with D possibly TRBD1 on 6 matching bases. The CDR3 has 12 amino acids. Germline V gene data show CDR1 as SGHNT and CDR2 as YYREEE (reference sequence). V lost 2 bases and J 6 bases, leaving 8 bases between the germline ends. The CDR3 is CASSFGGPEAFF. The CDR3 nucleotides are TGTGCCAGCAGCTTCGGGGGCCCTGAAGCTTTCTTT.

This clonotype was recorded many times. V gene TRBV2 combines with J gene TRBJ1-2; a possible D gene is TRBD1 (5 bases). CDR3 length: 14 amino acids. The germline CDR1 and CDR2 sequences are SNHLY and FYNNEI. V was pared by 3 bases and J by 4 bases, with 12 bases between. The CDR3: CASSDQGVAYGYTF. CDR3 sequence (DNA): TGTGCCAGCAGTGACCAGGGTGTTGCCTATGGCTACACCTTC.

Relative to its sample, this clonotype is medium-sized (0.01 to 0.1%). The rearrangement joins TRBV7-9 to TRBJ2-7; maybe TRBD2 (5 bases). CDR3 size: 12 residues. V was pared by 5 bases and J by 0 bases, with 5 bases between. Germline V gene sequence: CDR1 SEHNR, CDR2 FQNEAQ (reference sequence). The CDR3 nucleotides read TGTGCCAGCAGCGGGAGCTCCTACGAGCAGTACTTC. Protein: CASSGSSYEQYF.

This clonotype was detected many times. The chain uses TRBV13 and TRBJ1-2; tentatively, D is TRBD1 (5 bases). The CDR3 contains 15 residues. Trimming left V 0 bases short and J 5 bases short, with 13 bases between. Germline values: CDR1 PRHDT, CDR2 FYEKMQ (reference sequence). Written as DNA, the CDR3 is TGTGCCAGCAGCTTAGGGTCAGGGCGGGGATATGGCTACACCTTC. Protein sequence: CASSLGSGRGYGYTF.

The chain combines TRBV6-1 with TRBJ2-7; 10 bases map to TRBD2. Germline CDR1 MNHNS, CDR2 SASEGT. CDR3 length: 14 amino acids. Trimming cost V 4 bases and J 7 bases; bases outside gene matches: 7. The CDR3 nucleotides read TGTGCCAGCAGTGCTGTGGCTAGCGGGAGTGAGCAGTACTTC. It codes for CASSAVASGSEQYF.